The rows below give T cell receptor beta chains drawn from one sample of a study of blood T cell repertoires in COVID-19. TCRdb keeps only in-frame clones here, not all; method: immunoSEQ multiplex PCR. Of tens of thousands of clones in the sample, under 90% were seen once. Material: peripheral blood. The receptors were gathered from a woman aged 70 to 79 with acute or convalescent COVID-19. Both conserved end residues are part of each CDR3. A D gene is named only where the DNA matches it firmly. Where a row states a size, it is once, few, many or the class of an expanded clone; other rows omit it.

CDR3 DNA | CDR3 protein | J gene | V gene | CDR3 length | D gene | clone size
TGCGCCAGCACGCCAGACTCCTACAATGAGCAGTTCTTC | CASTPDSYNEQFF | TRBJ2-1 | TRBV5-1 | 13 | NA | NA
TGTGCCAGCAGCTTGGCCACTAGCGGGGGGGCCTGGCGCACAGATACGCAGTATTTT | CASSLATSGGAWRTDTQYF | TRBJ2-3 | TRBV5-6 | 19 | TRBD2 | NA
TGTGCCTGGACCCCGACAGGGCCAGAGGATACGCAGTATTTT | CAWTPTGPEDTQYF | TRBJ2-3 | TRBV30 | 14 | TRBD1 | NA
TGTGCCAGCAGCACGACTAGCGGCACAGGGCAGTTCTTC | CASSTTSGTGQFF | TRBJ2-1 | TRBV12-3/TRBV12-4 | 13 | TRBD2 | NA
TGCGCCAGCAGCCAACAGGGGGCGAGGTCTGAAGCTTTCTTT | CASSQQGARSEAFF | TRBJ1-1 | TRBV10-2 | 14 | TRBD1 | NA
TGCAGCGTGTTACGGGACAGCCATTTGAACACTGAAGCTTTCTTT | CSVLRDSHLNTEAFF | TRBJ1-1 | TRBV29-1 | 15 | TRBD1 | NA
TGTGCCAGCAGCCAGTTTCGGTCCGGGGAGACCCAGTACTTC | CASSQFRSGETQYF | TRBJ2-5 | TRBV14 | 14 | NA | NA
TGTGCCAGCACCCCGAAGAGGGGGACGGGCCCTCCCGGGGAGCTGTTTTTT | CASTPKRGTGPPGELFF | TRBJ2-2 | TRBV27 | 17 | NA | NA
TGTGCCAGCAGACGGACTAGCTTCGGGGCCAACGTCCTGACTTTC | CASRRTSFGANVLTF | TRBJ2-6 | TRBV6-5 | 15 | TRBD2 | NA
TGTGCCAGCAAGGCCGGACAGGCGAACACCGGGGAGCTGTTTTTT | CASKAGQANTGELFF | TRBJ2-2 | TRBV19 | 15 | TRBD1 | NA
TGTGCCAGCAGTGCCCTAGCGGGGTACGGGTCGCGGGGGGATGAGCAGTTCTTC | CASSALAGYGSRGDEQFF | TRBJ2-1 | TRBV25-1 | 18 | TRBD2 | NA
TGTGCCAGCTCATCGGGCAGGGGTAACTATGGCTACACCTTC | CASSSGRGNYGYTF | TRBJ1-2 | TRBV18 | 14 | NA | NA
TGTGCCAGCAGCTTTGCTGGCAGGCCCTCGAGTACTAACTATGGCTACACCTTC | CASSFAGRPSSTNYGYTF | TRBJ1-2 | TRBV12-1 | 18 | NA | NA
TGCGCCAGCATAGCAGGGGGCGAGGATGGCTACACCTTC | CASIAGGEDGYTF | TRBJ1-2 | TRBV10-2 | 13 | TRBD1 | NA
TGTGCCAGCAGCCAAGATAGAACGGACTATGGCTACACCTTC | CASSQDRTDYGYTF | TRBJ1-2 | TRBV4-2 | 14 | NA | NA
TGTGCCAGCAGTTTTTCGACAGGAAGCAATCAGCCCCAGCATTTT | CASSFSTGSNQPQHF | TRBJ1-5 | TRBV16 | 15 | NA | once
TGCGCCAGCAGGATACCCGGACGGGATACTGGGGCCAACGTCCTGACTTTC | CASRIPGRDTGANVLTF | TRBJ2-6 | TRBV4-1 | 17 | NA | NA
TGTGCCAGCAGCCAGTTCCTAACAACTAATGAAAAACTGTTTTTT | CASSQFLTTNEKLFF | TRBJ1-4 | TRBV14 | 15 | NA | NA
TGTGCCAGCAGTGGACCGGGACTAGCATTCGAGACCCAGTACTTC | CASSGPGLAFETQYF | TRBJ2-5 | TRBV25-1 | 15 | TRBD2 | NA
TGTGCCAGCAGTTCGTTGGGACTTGAACTGTTTTTT | CASSSLGLELFF | TRBJ1-4 | TRBV12-3/TRBV12-4 | 12 | NA | few
TGTGCCAGCAGCAAAATCCAAAAGCGGACAGTACCCACAGATACGCAGTATTTT | CASSKIQKRTVPTDTQYF | TRBJ2-3 | TRBV21-1 | 18 | NA | NA
TGTGCCAGCAGCTCCCAACTAGGGGGAGGGAATGAGCAGTTCTTC | CASSSQLGGGNEQFF | TRBJ2-1 | TRBV7-2 | 15 | NA | NA
TGTGCCAGCAGCTTAAGGGGCACAACTAATGAAAAACTGTTTTTT | CASSLRGTTNEKLFF | TRBJ1-4 | TRBV13 | 15 | NA | NA
TGTGCCAGCAGCAAAGCGCTATTCAGGGAAGGCACAGATACGCAGTATTTT | CASSKALFREGTDTQYF | TRBJ2-3 | TRBV21-1 | 17 | NA | NA
TGTGCCAGCTCGCCGGGAGCGGGAGAAGGGAATGAGCAGTTCTTC | CASSPGAGEGNEQFF | TRBJ2-1 | TRBV18 | 15 | TRBD2 | NA
TGTGCCAGCAGTTCCGCGGACTTTTACTACAATGAGCAGTTCTTC | CASSSADFYYNEQFF | TRBJ2-1 | TRBV27 | 15 | NA | once
TGTGCCAGCATCGGAGCGGGGGACCTCTCCGATACGCAGTATTTT | CASIGAGDLSDTQYF | TRBJ2-3 | TRBV5-4 | 15 | TRBD2 | once
TGTGCCTCAGGGCGAGATCTAGCCAAAAACATTCAGTACTTC | CASGRDLAKNIQYF | TRBJ2-4 | TRBV6-5 | 14 | NA | NA
TGCGCCAGCAGCCAAGGAATCAGGACTAGCGGGACCAATGAGCAGTTCTTC | CASSQGIRTSGTNEQFF | TRBJ2-1 | TRBV4-3 | 17 | TRBD2 | NA
TGTGCCAGCAGCCGGGGGGGAGCCGAGACCCAGTACTTC | CASSRGGAETQYF | TRBJ2-5 | TRBV7-6 | 13 | TRBD2 | NA
TGTGCCACCCAAGCAGGGAGGTGGAATGAGCAGTTCTTC | CATQAGRWNEQFF | TRBJ2-1 | TRBV15 | 13 | NA | once
TGTGCCAGCAGCTTGACAGCTAACAATGAGCAGTTCTTC | CASSLTANNEQFF | TRBJ2-1 | TRBV7-2 | 13 | NA | NA
TGTGCCAGCAGCCACGACAGGGGGATGAACACTGAAGCTTTCTTT | CASSHDRGMNTEAFF | TRBJ1-1 | TRBV7-9 | 15 | TRBD1 | NA
TGTGCCAGCAGAGAGTTACAGGGATGGGGCTACACCTTC | CASRELQGWGYTF | TRBJ1-2 | TRBV2 | 13 | NA | NA
TGTGCCAGCAGCCCGGGACAGGGGAGGGCTAATGAAAAACTGTTTTTT | CASSPGQGRANEKLFF | TRBJ1-4 | TRBV5-6 | 16 | TRBD1 | NA
TGTGCCAGCAGCCGGGGGCAGAACACTGAAGCTTTCTTT | CASSRGQNTEAFF | TRBJ1-1 | TRBV3-1/TRBV3-2 | 13 | NA | NA
TGTGCCAGCAGTTTACAGGCCTACTATGGCTACACCTTC | CASSLQAYYGYTF | TRBJ1-2 | TRBV28 | 13 | NA | NA
TGTGCCAGCGGGGCAGGCGCCGATAATCAGCCCCAGCATTTT | CASGAGADNQPQHF | TRBJ1-5 | TRBV28 | 14 | NA | NA
TGTGCCAGCAGTTTGGTGACAGGGACAAATGAAAAACTGTTTTTT | CASSLVTGTNEKLFF | TRBJ1-4 | TRBV28 | 15 | TRBD1 | NA
TGTGCCAGCAGTCGAGGCCGGGGCTACACCTTC | CASSRGRGYTF | TRBJ1-2 | TRBV3-1/TRBV3-2 | 11 | NA | NA
TGTGCCAGCAGCTTATCTGGGGGCGGCTATGGCTACACCTTC | CASSLSGGGYGYTF | TRBJ1-2 | TRBV11-2 | 14 | NA | NA
TGTGCCAGCAGTGAGGGGGCGGTCCCCCCCTACAATGAGCAGTTCTTC | CASSEGAVPPYNEQFF | TRBJ2-1 | TRBV6-4 | 16 | NA | NA
TGTGCCAGCAGCCAAAAGACAATAGCCAAAAACATTCAGTACTTC | CASSQKTIAKNIQYF | TRBJ2-4 | TRBV3-1/TRBV3-2 | 15 | NA | NA
TGTGCCAGCAGCTTAGGGGTAGACACCCGCTCTGGAAACACCATATATTTT | CASSLGVDTRSGNTIYF | TRBJ1-3 | TRBV7-2 | 17 | NA | NA
TGTGCCAGCAGGGATCCGGGACAGGGAAATGGCTACACCTTC | CASRDPGQGNGYTF | TRBJ1-2 | TRBV2 | 14 | TRBD1 | NA
TGTGCCAGCAGCCAAGGGGTGGGGGGAAATTCACCCCTCCACTTT | CASSQGVGGNSPLHF | TRBJ1-6 | TRBV3-1/TRBV3-2 | 15 | NA | NA
TGCGCCAGCAGCTCAAGGACTAGACAAGAGACCCAGTACTTC | CASSSRTRQETQYF | TRBJ2-5 | TRBV5-1 | 14 | TRBD2 | NA
TGTGCCAGCAGTATAGCGGGAGAGGGGAACACCGGGGAGCTGTTTTTT | CASSIAGEGNTGELFF | TRBJ2-2 | TRBV5-6 | 16 | TRBD2 | few
TGCAGCATGGTGGAGACTCAGGGATGGGAGACCCAGTACTTC | CSMVETQGWETQYF | TRBJ2-5 | TRBV29-1 | 14 | NA | NA
TGTGCCAGCTCAGTACAGGGGAACACCGGGGAGCTGTTTTTT | CASSVQGNTGELFF | TRBJ2-2 | TRBV18 | 14 | NA | once
TGTGCCAGCAGTCTGAACGACCCGAGAACAGGGAGCAATCAGCCCCAGCATTTT | CASSLNDPRTGSNQPQHF | TRBJ1-5 | TRBV27 | 18 | NA | NA
TGTGCCAGCATCGAGGAACGGTCTTTTAGGGGTGAAGCTTTCTTT | CASIEERSFRGEAFF | TRBJ1-1 | TRBV2 | 15 | NA | many
TGTGCCAGCAGCCAAGATCTTGGCAGGGGGCAGGGATCACCCCTCCACTTT | CASSQDLGRGQGSPLHF | TRBJ1-6 | TRBV14 | 17 | TRBD1 | NA
TGCGCCAGCAGCCAAGAGGCCAACACCAAAGCTTTCTTT | CASSQEANTKAFF | TRBJ1-1 | TRBV4-3 | 13 | NA | NA
TGCGCCAGCAGCCAAGACGTCCCGGGACAGGGAAACGAAAAACTGTTTTTT | CASSQDVPGQGNEKLFF | TRBJ1-4 | TRBV4-3 | 17 | TRBD1 | NA